A single sample is the source of the 17 T cell receptor beta chains below, sequenced in a study of vaccination and CD4 T cells after COVID-19. Researchers used the Oncomine TCR Beta short-read assay to sequence DNA from cultured CD4+ T cells. TCRdb recomputed calls from the PCR reads with MiXCR, one row per CDR3 protein. This sample yields about 15,000 distinct CDR3 sequences, of which around 48% are seen a single time; about 16% belongs to the top ten. These TCRs' antigens remain unknown. Treatment noted: roughly 10-day PBMC culture with coronavirus spike peptide pools or control peptides (ViraFEST assay). The material was CD4+ T cells from blood, cultured in vitro, obtained before SARS-CoV-2 vaccination. Every receptor here comes from a human donor who had recovered from COVID-19.

V gene TRBV28 combines with J gene TRBJ1-6, with 8 bases aligning to TRBD1. The trim removed 6 bases at V and 8 bases at J, leaving 6 bases unmatched. Germline-derived CDR1 and CDR2 are MDHEN and SYDVKM. There are 14 residues in the CDR3. CDR3 DNA: TGTGCCAGCAGGTCAGGACAGGGCTATTCACCCCTCCACTTT. This sequence encodes CASRSGQGYSPLHF.

The chain employs TRBV20-1 and TRBJ2-1, with a possible D match to TRBD2 (6 bases). Deletions cut 0 bases from V and 7 bases from J, with 16 bases between. The CDR3 has 15 amino acids. Germline CDR1 DFQATT, CDR2 SNEGSKA (reference sequence). Here the CDR3 reads CSARDLGLGGNEQFF. The CDR3 DNA is TGCAGTGCTAGAGATCTTGGGTTGGGAGGAAATGAGCAGTTCTTC.

This clonotype has only a few counts. V and J are TRBV20-1 and TRBJ1-3; D unresolved. Germline values: CDR1 DFQATT, CDR2 SNEGSKA (reference sequence). The length of the CDR3 is 13 residues. With 7 bases removed from V and 0 bases from J, the gap between germline ends came to 10 bases. CDR3 bases: TGCAGTGTCCCGTCGAGCTCTGGAAACACCATATATTTT. Translating gives CSVPSSSGNTIYF.

The genes are TRBV7-3 and TRBJ2-3, with D hard to call. This CDR3 is built from 12 residues. In germline, CDR1 is SGHTA, CDR2 FQGTGA. V was trimmed by 3 bases and J by 6 bases, leaving 7 bases between them. The CDR3 sequence is CASSFIGDTQYF. CDR3 DNA sequence: TGTGCCAGCAGCTTCATCGGTGATACGCAGTATTTT.

There are a few counts of this clonotype. The rearrangement links TRBV2 to TRBJ2-5, with 10 bases aligning to TRBD2. From germline, CDR1 is SNHLY and CDR2 FYNNEI. This CDR3 region has 14 residues. Trimming cost V 7 bases and J 4 bases; bases outside gene matches: 6. The CDR3 coding sequence is TGTGCCAGCAAAAGGACTAGCGGTGCAGAGACCCAGTACTTC. It specifies CASKRTSGAETQYF.

The rearrangement links TRBV20-1 to TRBJ2-1; maybe TRBD2 (5 bases). Germline CDR1 DFQATT, CDR2 SNEGSKA (reference sequence). With 5 bases removed from V and 9 bases from J, the gap between germline ends came to 20 bases. This CDR3 has 14 residues. CDR3: CSAVKRASKIEQFF. The CDR3 nucleotides read TGCAGTGCTGTCAAGAGGGCTAGCAAGATTGAGCAGTTCTTC.

The table lists this clonotype with a few counts. The chain links TRBV20-1 to TRBJ1-2; no definite D call. Germline CDR1 and CDR2: DFQATT and SNEGSKA (reference sequence). V was cut by 6 bases and J by 4 bases, with 12 bases left in between. There are 12 residues in the CDR3. Here the CDR3 DNA reads TGCAGTGCCAGCAGTGAAAGCTATGGCTACACCTTC. Amino acids: CSASSESYGYTF.

The chain uses TRBV12-3 or TRBV12-4 and TRBJ2-3; the match to TRBD2 covers 10 bases. Unmatched junction bases numbered 5, after V lost 10 bases and J lost 4 bases. There are 13 residues in the CDR3. CDR3 in amino acids: CATSGRRADTQYF. The CDR3 DNA follows: TGTGCCACTAGCGGGAGAAGGGCAGATACGCAGTATTTT.

This clonotype was detected only once. The chain uses TRBV12-3 or TRBV12-4 and TRBJ1-2, with D perhaps matching TRBD1 (5 bases). This CDR3 comprises 13 residues. V lost 3 bases and J lost 7, with 12 bases in between. The CDR3 nucleotides are TGTGCCAGCAGTTTCGCAGGGACGGGTGGCTACACCTTC. Amino acids: CASSFAGTGGYTF.

This chain joins TRBV5-8 and TRBJ2-7; D possibly matches TRBD1 or TRBD2 (5 bases each). The CDR3 has 15 amino acids. V was shortened by 5 bases and J by 0 bases, with 15 bases between the two germline ends. The germline gives CDR1 SGHTS, CDR2 YDEGEE. CDR3 nucleotides: TGTGCCAGCAGTTTCGACGGGGCAAGCTCCTACGAGCAGTACTTC. Its protein product is CASSFDGASSYEQYF.

This clonotype came up once. The J gene is TRBJ2-3, the V gene TRBV28; 8 bases line up with TRBD2. The ends lost 5 bases at V and 1 base at J; junction bases unmatched: 8. In germline, CDR1 is MDHEN, CDR2 SYDVKM. The CDR3 extends over 16 amino acids. The CDR3 sequence: CASSSGGSGRTDTQYF. For the CDR3, the DNA is TGTGCCAGCAGTAGCGGGGGCTCTGGCCGCACAGATACGCAGTATTTT.

About this clonotype: The final CDR3 position lacks the conserved phenylalanine or tryptophan, pointing to a likely read error. The chain carries TRBV27 and TRBJ1-5; possible D gene TRBD1, 5 bases. V lost 5 bases to trimming and J lost 0 bases, with 11 bases between them. Germline lookup yields CDR1 MNHEY and CDR2 SMNVEV (reference sequence). The CDR3 covers 15 residues. The CDR3 DNA follows: TGTGCCAGCAGTGACAGCCCCTTTAGCAATCAGCCCCAGCATCTT. Translated: CASSDSPFSNQPQHL.

This clonotype was picked up a small number of times. The chain couples TRBV18 to TRBJ2-5; D is possibly TRBD1 or TRBD2 (6 bases each). The ends were cut back, 3 bases at V and 3 bases at J, with 17 bases in the middle. The CDR3 has 16 amino acids. The germline gives CDR1 KGHSH, CDR2 LQKENI. CDR3 sequence: CASSPDRSWEEETQYF. The CDR3 nucleotides are TGTGCCAGCTCACCCGACAGGTCTTGGGAGGAAGAGACCCAGTACTTC.

The chain couples TRBV19 to TRBJ2-7, with TRBD1 matching over 7 bases. CDR1 and CDR2 (germline): LNHDA, SQIVND (reference sequence). This CDR3 region has 14 residues. V trimming: 2 bases; J trimming: 2 bases; junction bases outside the gene matches: 3. CDR3 loop: CASSIIQGAYEQYF. The DNA of the CDR3 is TGTGCCAGTAGTATAATTCAGGGGGCCTACGAGCAGTACTTC.

The rearrangement uses TRBV20-1 and TRBJ2-1, with TRBD1 matching over 7 bases. The ends lost 3 bases at V and 4 bases at J; junction bases unmatched: 0. This CDR3 has 12 residues. CDR1 is DFQATT and CDR2 is SNEGSKA in the germline V gene (reference sequence). Written as DNA, the CDR3 is TGCAGTGCTAGCAGGGGGTACAATGAGCAGTTCTTC. This translates into CSASRGYNEQFF.

The J gene is TRBJ2-3, the V gene TRBV7-2, with D unclear. Looked up from germline, CDR1 is SGHTA and CDR2 is FQGNSA. The CDR3 spans 14 residues. The ends were cut back, 3 bases at V and 6 bases at J, with 13 bases in the middle. The CDR3 DNA follows: TGTGCCAGCAGCTTGATGGAGAGTGTCGATACGCAGTATTTT. Its protein is CASSLMESVDTQYF. Using reference TRBV7-2 and TRBJ2-3 for the parts outside the CDR3, the full variable domain is GAGVSQSPSNKVTEKGKDVELRCDPISGHTALYWYRQSLGQGLEFLIYFQGNSAPDKSGLPSDRFSAERTGGSVSTLTIQRTQQEDSAVYLCASSLMESVDTQYFGPGTRLTVL.

This clonotype is medium-sized (0.01 to 0.1%) by share. The V and J genes are TRBV6-4 and TRBJ2-3; 7 bases match TRBD2. In germline, CDR1 is MRHNA, CDR2 SNTAGT. The CDR3 is 13 residues long. V lost 3 bases, J lost 3 bases, and 0 bases stayed unmatched. The CDR3 region has the DNA TGTGCCAGCAGTGAGCGGGAGACAGATACGCAGTATTTT. It is translated as CASSERETDTQYF.